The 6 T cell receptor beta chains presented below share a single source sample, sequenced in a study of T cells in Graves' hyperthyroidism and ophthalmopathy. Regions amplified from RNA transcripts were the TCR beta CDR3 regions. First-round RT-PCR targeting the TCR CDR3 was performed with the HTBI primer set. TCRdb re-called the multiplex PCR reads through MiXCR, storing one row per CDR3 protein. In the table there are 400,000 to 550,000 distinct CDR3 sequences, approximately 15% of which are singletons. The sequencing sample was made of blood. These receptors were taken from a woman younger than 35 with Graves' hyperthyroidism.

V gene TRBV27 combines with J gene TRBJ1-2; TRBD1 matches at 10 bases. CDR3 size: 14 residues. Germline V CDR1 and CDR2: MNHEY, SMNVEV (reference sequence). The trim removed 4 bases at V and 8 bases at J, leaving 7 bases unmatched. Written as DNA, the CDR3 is TGTGCCAGCAGTTCCTCGACAGGGGGCGGCGGCTACACCTTC. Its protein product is CASSSSTGGGGYTF.

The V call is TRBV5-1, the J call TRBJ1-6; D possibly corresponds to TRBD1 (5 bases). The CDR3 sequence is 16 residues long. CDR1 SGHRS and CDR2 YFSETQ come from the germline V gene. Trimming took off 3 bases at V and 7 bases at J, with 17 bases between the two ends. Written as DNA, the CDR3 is TGCGCCAGCAGCTCCGATCGGGGGAATGGGAATTCACCCCTCCACTTT. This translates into CASSSDRGNGNSPLHF.

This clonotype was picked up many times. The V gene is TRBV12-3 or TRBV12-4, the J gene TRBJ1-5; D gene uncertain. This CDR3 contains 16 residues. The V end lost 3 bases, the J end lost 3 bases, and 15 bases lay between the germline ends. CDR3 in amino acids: CASSFGLRRHNQPQHF. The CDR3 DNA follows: TGTGCCAGCAGTTTTGGGTTAAGGCGCCACAATCAGCCCCAGCATTTT.

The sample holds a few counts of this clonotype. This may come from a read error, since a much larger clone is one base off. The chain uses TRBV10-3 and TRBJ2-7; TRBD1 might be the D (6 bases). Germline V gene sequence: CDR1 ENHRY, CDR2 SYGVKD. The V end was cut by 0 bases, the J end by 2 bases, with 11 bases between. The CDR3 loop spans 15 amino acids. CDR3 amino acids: CAISESGHGPYEQYF. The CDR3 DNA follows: TGTGCCATCAGTGAGTCGGGACATGGTCCCTACGAGCAGTACTTC.

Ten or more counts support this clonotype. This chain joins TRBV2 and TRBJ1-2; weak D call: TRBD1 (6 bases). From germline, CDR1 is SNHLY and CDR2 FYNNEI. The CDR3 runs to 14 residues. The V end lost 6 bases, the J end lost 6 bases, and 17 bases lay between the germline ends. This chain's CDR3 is CASSRGQRGNGYTF. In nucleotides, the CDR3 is TGTGCCAGCAGCCGAGGACAGAGGGGGAATGGCTACACCTTC.

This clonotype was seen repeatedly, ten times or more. CDR3 DNA: TGTGCCAGCAGCTTGAGGGACAGGTTCTACGAGCAGTACTTC. This gives the protein CASSLRDRFYEQYF. The rearrangement uses TRBV11-3 and TRBJ2-7, with 8 positions matching TRBD1. This CDR3 region has 14 residues. Germline V gene data show CDR1 as SGHNT and CDR2 as YENEEA. J gave up 3 bases and V 3 bases, and 4 bases lay outside the gene matches.